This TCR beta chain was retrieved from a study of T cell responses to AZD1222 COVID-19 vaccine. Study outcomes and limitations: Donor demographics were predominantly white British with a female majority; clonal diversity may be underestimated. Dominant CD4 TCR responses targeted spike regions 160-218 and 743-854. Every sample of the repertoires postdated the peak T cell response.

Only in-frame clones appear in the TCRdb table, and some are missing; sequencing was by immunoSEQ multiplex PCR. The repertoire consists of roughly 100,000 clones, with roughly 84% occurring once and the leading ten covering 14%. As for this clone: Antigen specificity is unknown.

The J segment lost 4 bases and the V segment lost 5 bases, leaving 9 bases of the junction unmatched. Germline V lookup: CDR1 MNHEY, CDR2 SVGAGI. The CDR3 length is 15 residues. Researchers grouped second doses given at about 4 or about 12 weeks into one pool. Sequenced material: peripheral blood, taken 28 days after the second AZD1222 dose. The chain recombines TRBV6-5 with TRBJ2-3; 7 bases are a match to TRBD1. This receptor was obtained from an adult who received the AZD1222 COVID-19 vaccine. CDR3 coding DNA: TGTGCCAGCAGTACCGGACAGGTACATTCAGATACGCAGTATTTT. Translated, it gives CASSTGQVHSDTQYF.